This TCR beta chain stems from a study of identical twins. The study's findings and limits: The authors drew conclusions from cross-sectional statistical analysis rather than following the same donors. Reduced insertions were recorded for abundant cord blood beta clonotypes, with no such pattern in memory repertoires. Researchers reported weaker excess twin sharing in beta out-of-frame sequences.

A note on this clonotype: The antigen is undetermined.

Template switching (which added a universal primer site) was used, and cDNA carried unique molecular identifiers. TCRdb independently ran MiXCR on the 5' RACE reads; one entry per CDR3 protein. This table has roughly 1.6 million distinct CDR3 sequences, around 33% appearing once. The CDR3 covers 15 residues. Germline-derived CDR1 and CDR2 are SGDLS and YYNGEE. The trim removed 0 bases at V and 4 bases at J, leaving 4 bases unmatched. This TCR came from a newborn girl in good health. Sequencing input: cord blood. V is TRBV9 and J is TRBJ2-7; TRBD1 agrees at 10 bases. The CDR3 DNA is TGTGCCAGCAGCGTAGGGACAGGGGGGATATACGAGCAGTACTTC. Protein sequence: CASSVGTGGIYEQYF. Based on the CDR3 plus reference TRBV9 and TRBJ2-7, the full variable domain is DSGVTQTPKHLITATGQRVTLRCSPRSGDLSVYWYQQSLDQGLQFLIQYYNGEERAKGNILERFSAQQFPDLHSELNLSSLELGDSALYFCASSVGTGGIYEQYFGPGTRLTVT.